This TCR beta chain was obtained from a study of Ad26.COV2.S vaccination and SARS-CoV-2 variants. The CDR3 is 18 residues long. Germline CDR1 LGHDT, CDR2 YNNKEL (reference sequence). V trimming: 3 bases; J trimming: 0 bases; junction bases outside the gene matches: 8. Sequenced by immunoSEQ multiplex PCR; TCRdb stores in-frame clones only, minus some. Here the sample spans fewer than 400,000 clones, approximately 90% being singletons. This sample's treatment: about 20 received Ad26.COV2.S at low or high dose, single or two shots; roughly five received placebo; per-sample allocation not given. Samples were taken on day 63 after the first vaccine or placebo injection.

This receptor was taken from a person aged 18-65 years who received the Ad26.COV2.S COVID-19 vaccine or a placebo. Sequencing used peripheral blood, obtained in a trial of Ad26.COV2.S vaccine versus placebo. The chain joins TRBV3-1 (or the pseudogene TRBV3-2) to TRBJ2-5, with TRBD2 matching over 12 bases. CDR3 loop: CASSHTSGGRVNQETQYF. In DNA, the CDR3 is TGTGCCAGCAGCCATACTAGCGGGGGGCGGGTAAACCAAGAGACCCAGTACTTC.